These 30 T cell receptor beta chains were all obtained from the same sample, sequenced in a study of T cell changes during pregnancy in multiple sclerosis. Assay: immunoSEQ multiplex PCR; the TCRdb copy retains only in-frame clones and omits some. In the table there are fewer than 90,000 clones, approximately 92% of which are singletons. The sequenced sample was peripheral blood, obtained in the first trimester of pregnancy. The receptors originated from a female donor with multiple sclerosis, enrolled in a pregnancy study.

A single count supports this clone. The chain recombines TRBV2 with TRBJ2-4; 8 nucleotides align to TRBD2. The germline V gene encodes CDR1 SNHLY and CDR2 FYNNEI. V was pared by 7 bases and J by 5 bases, with 7 bases of the junction left unmatched. CDR3 length: 14 residues. CDR3 loop: CASTPGGAQNIQYF. CDR3 DNA sequence: TGTGCCAGCACCCCCGGGGGGGCCCAAAACATTCAGTACTTC.

The rearrangement joins TRBV10-1 to TRBJ2-3; 10 bases agree with TRBD2. This CDR3 spans 13 amino acids. The trim removed 8 bases at V and 6 bases at J, leaving 5 bases unmatched. The germline gives CDR1 WNHNN, CDR2 SYGVQD (reference sequence). The CDR3 nucleotides read TGCGCCAGCGCGGAGCGGGAGGGGGATACGCAGTATTTT. It translates to CASAEREGDTQYF.

This CDR3 reads CASSLEAPPVANVLTF. CDR3 nucleotide sequence: TGCGCCAGCAGCTTGGAAGCCCCCCCGGTGGCCAACGTCCTGACTTTC. This chain uses TRBV5-1 with TRBJ2-6; D remains unclear. Germline CDR1 is SGHRS and CDR2 is YFSETQ. The CDR3 runs to 16 residues. V lost 0 bases and J 6 bases, leaving 13 bases between the germline ends.

The chain has TRBV15 and TRBJ1-3; the D gene is possibly TRBD1 (6 bases). Trimming took off 3 bases at V and 9 bases at J, with 15 bases between the two ends. Germline assignment: CDR1 LNHNV and CDR2 YYDKDF (reference sequence). The CDR3 loop spans 14 amino acids. CDR3 loop: CATSSTKGVPTIYF. The CDR3 nucleotides are TGTGCCACCAGCAGTACGAAGGGGGTCCCCACCATATATTTT.

The chain joins TRBV2 to TRBJ2-2; 10 bases fit TRBD1. CDR3 length equals 17 residues. The germline V gene has CDR1 SNHLY and CDR2 FYNNEI. The V gene end was trimmed by 5 bases and the J gene end by 1 base; junction bases not matched to a gene: 7. The CDR3: CASSPRTGGVNTGELFF. In nucleotides, the CDR3 is TGTGCCAGCAGTCCAAGGACAGGGGGAGTGAACACCGGGGAGCTGTTTTTT.

The chain couples TRBV5-1 to TRBJ1-1, with TRBD1 matching 9 bases. Trimming cost V 1 base and J 4 bases; bases outside gene matches: 11. This CDR3 spans 17 amino acids. Germline CDR1 reads SGHRS; CDR2 reads YFSETQ. The CDR3 protein is CASSLNGQGTFGTEAFF. CDR3 in DNA: TGCGCCAGCAGCTTGAACGGACAGGGGACTTTTGGCACTGAAGCTTTCTTT.

V is TRBV19 and J is TRBJ2-7; TRBD1 matches at 8 bases. The CDR3 has 14 residues. Germline CDR1 is LNHDA and CDR2 is SQIVND (reference sequence). V lost 5 bases, J lost 8 bases, and 11 bases stayed unmatched. Here the CDR3 DNA reads TGTGCCAGTAGTTTATCGGACAGGGTAGGGCAGCAGTACTTC. This gives the protein CASSLSDRVGQQYF.

This clone was detected a few times. The rearrangement joins TRBV5-1 to TRBJ1-2; D is possibly TRBD1 (5 bases). The CDR3 totals 14 residues. CDR1 is SGHRS, CDR2 YFSETQ, per germline. V was pared by 0 bases and J by 4 bases, with 10 bases between. The CDR3 loop is CASSLDRLGYGYTF. The CDR3 DNA reads as TGCGCCAGCAGCTTGGACAGGCTCGGCTATGGCTACACCTTC.

The rearrangement links TRBV27 to TRBJ2-7; D is possibly TRBD2 (6 bases). The CDR3 length is 14 residues. V shed 5 bases and J shed 0 bases, with 11 bases lying between them. Germline values: CDR1 MNHEY, CDR2 SMNVEV (reference sequence). The CDR3 reads CASSISGTSYEQYF. Here the CDR3 DNA reads TGTGCCAGCAGTATTAGCGGAACCTCCTACGAGCAGTACTTC.

The rearrangement joins TRBV5-1 to TRBJ2-1; no definite D call. V lost 0 bases, J lost 3 bases, and 4 bases lay in between. Per the germline V gene, CDR1 is SGHRS and CDR2 is YFSETQ. This CDR3 is 13 amino acids long. The CDR3 sequence is CASSLGSYNEQFF. In DNA, the CDR3 is TGCGCCAGCAGCTTGGGCAGCTACAATGAGCAGTTCTTC.

This chain joins TRBV12-2 and TRBJ2-7; no DNA check was done on the table's D call, TRBD2. TRBV12-2 constitutes a pseudogene. This CDR3 region has 15 residues. CDR3 nucleotides: TGTGCAAGTCGCTTACACCGGGTCTCCTCCTACGAGCAGTACTTC. As protein: CASRLHRVSSYEQYF.

This sequence joins TRBV7-9 and TRBJ2-1, with D possibly being TRBD1 (5 bases). The CDR3 runs 15 residues. V gave up 4 bases and J gave up 2 bases, with 12 bases separating them. Germline V CDR1 and CDR2: SEHNR, FQNEAQ (reference sequence). CDR3 DNA: TGTGCCAGCAGCTCGAAGACAGATACCTACAATGAGCAGTTCTTC. Translating it yields CASSSKTDTYNEQFF.

The chain carries TRBV6-5 and TRBJ2-7, with D tentatively TRBD2 (5 bases). This CDR3 is 14 amino acids long. The V gene's germline CDR1 is MNHEY and CDR2 SVGAGI. V lost 3 bases, J lost 2 bases, and 11 bases lay in between. The CDR3 nucleotides read TGTGCCAGCAGTTATCCCGGGGAGACCTACGAGCAGTACTTC. As protein: CASSYPGETYEQYF.

The chain employs TRBV6-1 and TRBJ1-5, with D unresolved. Trimming took off 4 bases at V and 6 bases at J, with 10 bases between the two ends. This CDR3 spans 13 amino acids. The germline gives CDR1 MNHNS, CDR2 SASEGT. The CDR3 nucleotides are TGTGCCAGCAGTGGTGTAGCGGGTCAGCCCCAGCATTTT. Amino acid sequence: CASSGVAGQPQHF.

Details on this clone: Compared with germline, one end of the junction differs, possibly owing to a read error. This chain links TRBV7-7 with TRBJ2-1; weak D call: TRBD1 (7 bases). CDR1 SSHAT and CDR2 FNYEAQ come from the germline V gene (reference sequence). This CDR3 is built from 13 residues. The CDR3 here is CASSLEGGRGLVF. CDR3 in DNA: TGTGCCAGCAGCTTAGAGGGGGGCAGGGGGTTGGTCTTC.

J is TRBJ2-3 and V is TRBV5-6; 8 bases are shared with TRBD2. The junction had 9 bases not matched to a gene; V was cut back by 0 bases and J by 3 bases. This CDR3 has 17 amino acids. Germline values: CDR1 SGHDT, CDR2 YYEEEE. This CDR3 reads CASSLGGQGLVTDTQYF. The CDR3 nucleotides are TGTGCCAGCAGCTTGGGGGGGCAGGGACTAGTAACAGATACGCAGTATTTT.

The chain couples TRBV4-2 to TRBJ2-7, with 14 bases fitting TRBD2. The CDR3 extends over 17 amino acids. J was trimmed by 6 bases and V by 5 bases; bases with no gene match: 12. Germline assignment: CDR1 LGHNA and CDR2 YNFKEQ. The CDR3 nucleotides are TGTGCCAGCAGCTCAACCGGGACTAGCGGGAGTTTCGGCGAGCAGTACTTC. This translates into CASSSTGTSGSFGEQYF.

The rearrangement uses TRBV18 and TRBJ1-1; D unresolved. The germline V gene has CDR1 KGHSH and CDR2 LQKENI. The CDR3 contains 11 residues. Trimming removed 6 bases at V and 11 bases at J, with 13 bases between. The CDR3 sequence: CASSPRQLAFF. The CDR3 DNA reads as TGTGCCAGCTCCCCCAGACAACTGGCTTTCTTT.

This chain uses TRBV6-1 with TRBJ2-3, with D possibly matching TRBD2 (5 bases). Germline V CDR1 and CDR2: MNHNS, SASEGT. Trimming pared 3 bases from V and 0 bases from J, leaving 10 bases between. CDR3 size: 15 residues. Here the CDR3 DNA reads TGTGCCAGCAGTGATCGGGGTCCTAGCACAGATACGCAGTATTTT. Residues: CASSDRGPSTDTQYF.

This chain uses TRBV6-4 with TRBJ1-1; D possibly corresponds to TRBD1 (6 bases). The CDR3 consists of 13 residues. Per the germline V gene, CDR1 is MRHNA and CDR2 is SNTAGT. Trimming stripped 6 bases from V and 0 bases from J, with 8 bases between. CDR3 bases: TGTGCCAGCAGGGGGACATTGAACACTGAAGCTTTCTTT. Translating gives CASRGTLNTEAFF.

The chain is built from TRBV27 and TRBJ2-7; 7 bases fit TRBD2. The CDR3 has 13 amino acids. V shed 11 bases and J 2 bases; nucleotides not matched to a gene: 9. CDR1 and CDR2 (germline): MNHEY, SMNVEV (reference sequence). In nucleotides, the CDR3 is TGTGCCTCGGGGAGGGCCCCGCCCTACGAGCAGTACTTC. Translated: CASGRAPPYEQYF.

J is TRBJ2-7 and V is TRBV7-2, with 8 bases matching TRBD1. V dropped 5 bases and J dropped 5; count of bases not matched to a gene: 11. The length of the CDR3 is 15 residues. The germline V gene encodes CDR1 SGHTA and CDR2 FQGNSA. This CDR3 reads CASSLGQGAGDEQYF. DNA for the CDR3: TGTGCCAGCAGCCTGGGGCAGGGGGCAGGGGACGAGCAGTACTTC. The whole variable domain, filled in from reference TRBV7-2 and TRBJ2-7, reads GAGVSQSPSNKVTEKGKDVELRCDPISGHTALYWYRQSLGQGLEFLIYFQGNSAPDKSGLPSDRFSAERTGGSVSTLTIQRTQQEDSAVYLCASSLGQGAGDEQYFGPGTRLTVT.

This rearrangement joins TRBV19 to TRBJ2-7, with 12 bases identical to TRBD1. This CDR3 is 14 amino acids long. Per the germline V gene, CDR1 is LNHDA and CDR2 is SQIVND (reference sequence). After removal of 5 bases from V and 5 bases from J, the junction contained 4 bases not matched to a gene. CDR3 sequence (DNA): TGTGCCAGTAGTTCGGGACAGGGGGCCAACGAGCAGTACTTC. Translated, it gives CASSSGQGANEQYF.

The CDR3 protein is CASSPTSGSYPDTQYF. For the CDR3, the DNA is TGTGCCAGCAGCCCCACTAGCGGGAGTTATCCAGATACGCAGTATTTT. The J gene is TRBJ2-3, the V gene TRBV7-9; 11 bases line up with TRBD2. CDR3 size: 16 residues. The germline V gene has CDR1 SEHNR and CDR2 FQNEAQ (reference sequence). The J segment lost 4 bases and the V segment lost 5 bases, leaving 8 bases of the junction unmatched.

The rearrangement links TRBV29-1 to TRBJ1-2; 8 positions match TRBD1. Per the germline V gene, CDR1 is SQVTM and CDR2 is ANQGSEA. After removal of 3 bases from V and 0 bases from J, the junction contained 9 bases not matched to a gene. This CDR3 contains 16 residues. CDR3 loop: CSVEVRQGATNYGYTF. The CDR3 DNA is TGCAGCGTTGAGGTTAGGCAGGGGGCTACTAACTATGGCTACACCTTC.

This clone occurred many times. V is TRBV6-1 and J is TRBJ2-6, with TRBD1 matching 11 bases. CDR3 length: 17 amino acids. The V gene's germline CDR1 is MNHNS and CDR2 SASEGT. With V trimmed by 4 bases and J by 2 bases, 4 bases remained unmatched. This CDR3 is CASSAMGQGAGANVLTF. In nucleotides, the CDR3 is TGTGCCAGCAGTGCGATGGGACAGGGGGCTGGGGCCAACGTCCTGACTTTC.

V and J are TRBV18 and TRBJ2-2, with 11 bases matching TRBD1. The CDR3 length is 16 residues. V shed 5 bases, J shed 3 bases, and the junction held 5 bases outside the gene matches. The germline CDR1 and CDR2 sequences are KGHSH and LQKENI. CDR3 sequence reads: CASSGQGATYTGELFF. The CDR3 DNA reads as TGTGCCAGCTCAGGACAGGGGGCTACGTACACCGGGGAGCTGTTTTTT.

This clone came up once. The V gene is TRBV7-9, the J gene TRBJ1-1; D gene unclear. This CDR3 is 14 amino acids long. Germline V gives CDR1 SEHNR, CDR2 FQNEAQ (reference sequence). V was pared by 1 base and J by 1 base, with 7 bases between. The CDR3: CASSLGTGNTEAFF. Here the CDR3 DNA reads TGTGCCAGCAGCTTAGGCACCGGGAACACTGAAGCTTTCTTT.

This rearrangement joins TRBV11-3 to TRBJ2-1; 9 bases fit TRBD2. Losses at the gene ends were 1 base for V and 9 bases for J; bases not matched to a gene: 10. The CDR3 runs to 16 residues. Per the germline V gene, CDR1 is SGHNT and CDR2 is YENEEA. The CDR3, as DNA: TGTGCCAGCAGCTTAGGTTTGGCGGGAGGGGGGGGTGAGCAGTTCTTC. Translated, it gives CASSLGLAGGGGEQFF.

This rearrangement joins TRBV2 to TRBJ2-1; D gene unclear. Trimming took off 4 bases at V and 7 bases at J, with 8 bases between the two ends. This CDR3 region has 12 residues. Germline values: CDR1 SNHLY, CDR2 FYNNEI. The CDR3 loop reads CASSAKKNEQFF. The CDR3 DNA sequence: TGTGCCAGCAGTGCTAAGAAGAATGAGCAGTTCTTC.